This is a list of T cell receptor beta chains from one sample in a study of blood T cell repertoires in COVID-19. Measured with immunoSEQ multiplex PCR; TCRdb has only the in-frame clones, and not every one. Among roughly 140,000 clones listed, 80% were seen once. Specimen: peripheral blood. The receptors originated from a man aged 65 to 79 who had recovered from COVID-19. The CDR3 runs from the conserved cysteine through the conserved F or W. D genes are given only for firm matches. Some rows mark clone size as missing; the rest say once, few, many or name a class of expanded clone.

abundance	v_gene	d_gene	j_gene	CDR3aa	CDR3nt
few	TRBV28	TRBD1	TRBJ1-4	CATFPRGQANEKLFF	TGTGCCACCTTTCCCAGGGGGCAAGCTAATGAAAAACTGTTTTTT
-	TRBV9	TRBD2	TRBJ2-7	CALGGRGSYEQYF	TGTGCGCTCGGGGGGAGAGGCTCCTACGAGCAGTACTTC
-	TRBV5-1	-	TRBJ2-5	CASSLEGGAETQYF	TGCGCCAGCAGCTTGGAGGGAGGAGCCGAGACCCAGTACTTC
-	TRBV18	-	TRBJ1-4	CASSPASGTNEKLFF	TGTGCCAGCTCACCAGCGTCGGGGACTAATGAAAAACTGTTTTTT
-	TRBV6-5	-	TRBJ2-2	CASSYATGELFF	TGTGCCAGCAGTTACGCGACCGGGGAGCTGTTTTTT
few	TRBV30	TRBD2	TRBJ2-1	CAWSLAGGMGNEQFF	TGTGCCTGGAGCCTTGCGGGAGGAATGGGAAATGAGCAGTTCTTC
-	TRBV13	TRBD2	TRBJ2-3	CASSISWLAGAVQDTQYF	TGTGCCAGCAGCATAAGTTGGCTAGCGGGAGCGGTTCAAGATACGCAGTATTTT
-	TRBV7-2	TRBD1	TRBJ2-7	CASSSAGQGFYEQYF	TGTGCCAGCAGCTCCGCCGGACAGGGCTTCTACGAGCAGTACTTC
-	TRBV24-1	TRBD2	TRBJ2-5	CATSDSTSVQETQYF	TGTGCCACCAGTGACTCGACTAGCGTCCAAGAGACCCAGTACTTC
-	TRBV5-8	-	TRBJ1-1	CASSAGRRANTEAFF	TGTGCCAGCAGCGCGGGTCGGAGGGCGAACACTGAAGCTTTCTTT
-	TRBV28	TRBD2	TRBJ2-2	CASSPSGRAFGELFF	TGTGCCAGCAGCCCGAGCGGGAGGGCCTTCGGGGAGCTGTTTTTT
-	TRBV11-2	-	TRBJ2-3	CASSLAADPTSTDTQYF	TGTGCCAGCAGCTTGGCAGCGGACCCAACGAGCACAGATACGCAGTATTTT
-	TRBV6-5	TRBD2	TRBJ2-3	CASSRLAGTTDTQYF	TGTGCCAGCAGCAGACTAGCGGGGACTACAGATACGCAGTATTTT
once	TRBV7-7	-	TRBJ2-7	CASSLAAGREQYF	TGTGCCAGCAGCTTGGCGGCGGGGAGAGAGCAGTACTTC
-	TRBV9	TRBD2	TRBJ2-7	CASSVAPSGSYEQYF	TGTGCCAGCAGCGTAGCGCCTAGCGGCTCCTACGAGCAGTACTTC
-	TRBV27	TRBD2	TRBJ2-3	CASSFRLGREKPTDTQYF	TGTGCCAGCAGTTTTCGGCTTGGGCGGGAGAAACCCACAGATACGCAGTATTTT
-	TRBV29-1	TRBD2	TRBJ2-1	CSVREGRAEQFF	TGCAGCGTCCGAGAGGGGAGGGCCGAGCAGTTCTTC
-	TRBV19	TRBD2	TRBJ2-1	CASSPSGPSPPYNEQFF	TGTGCCAGTAGCCCTAGCGGACCCTCCCCCCCCTACAATGAGCAGTTCTTC
-	TRBV9	TRBD2	TRBJ2-1	CASSDGLADYNEQFF	TGTGCCAGCAGCGACGGACTAGCGGACTACAATGAGCAGTTCTTC
-	TRBV19	-	TRBJ1-1	CASSNGGRRGYTEAFF	TGTGCCAGCTCCAACGGGGGGCGGAGGGGATACACTGAAGCTTTCTTT
-	TRBV5-8	TRBD2	TRBJ2-2	CASSLGILAGDTGELFF	TGTGCCAGCAGCTTGGGAATACTAGCGGGGGACACCGGGGAGCTGTTTTTT
-	TRBV6-5	TRBD1	TRBJ1-5	CASSRTGGRDQPQHF	TGTGCCAGCAGCCGGACAGGGGGCAGGGATCAGCCCCAGCATTTT
-	TRBV27	TRBD1	TRBJ2-3	CASGLGAGGGTDTQYF	TGTGCCAGCGGGCTCGGAGCAGGGGGCGGCACAGATACGCAGTATTTT